These 15 T cell receptor beta chains were all obtained from the same sample, sequenced in a study of blood T cells in healthy people across ages. The authors ran a second PCR of about 6 to 11 cycles using a sample-barcoded 5' primer and a J-beta primer mix. MiXCR, run by TCRdb on the 5' RACE reads, gives a single entry per CDR3 protein. Of around 650,000 distinct CDR3 sequences in the sample, over 40% were seen once. The sample was blood. These receptors were collected from a man older than 75 in good health.

The CDR3 protein is CASSLPGGPLHF. The CDR3 nucleotides are TGCGCCAGCAGCCTCCCGGGGGGTCCCCTCCACTTT. The chain carries TRBV4-3 and TRBJ1-6; maybe TRBD1 (5 bases). Germline loops: CDR1 LGHNA, CDR2 YSLEER. V was cut by 4 bases and J by 13 bases, with 11 bases left in between. The CDR3 runs to 12 residues.

At least ten counts were recorded for this clonotype. This sequence joins TRBV29-1 and TRBJ2-3; 12 nucleotides match TRBD1. Germline V gene lookup returns CDR1 SQVTM and CDR2 ANQGSEA. The CDR3 sequence is 15 residues long. The V segment lost 3 bases and the J segment 5 bases; nucleotides outside the gene matches: 6. The CDR3 sequence is CSVDRGQGAEDTQYF. CDR3 nucleotide sequence: TGCAGCGTTGATAGGGGACAGGGGGCAGAAGATACGCAGTATTTT.

This sequence joins TRBV7-2 and TRBJ1-1; D is ambiguous. This CDR3 contains 15 residues. Germline lookup yields CDR1 SGHTA and CDR2 FQGNSA. V lost 5 bases and J 7 bases, leaving 20 bases between the germline ends. CDR3 nucleotide sequence: TGTGCCAGCAGCCCTGCCGGCTCTCGGCCCGTTGAAGCTTTCTTT. Translating it yields CASSPAGSRPVEAFF.

This chain connects TRBV28 to TRBJ2-5; D assignment may be TRBD1 or TRBD2 (5 bases each). CDR3 length: 12 residues. Trimming cost V 8 bases and J 1 base, with 8 bases left between them. In germline, CDR1 is MDHEN, CDR2 SYDVKM. The CDR3 spells CASEGIQETQYF. The CDR3 DNA sequence: TGTGCCAGCGAGGGGATCCAAGAGACCCAGTACTTC.

This clonotype occurred a few times. The V and J genes are TRBV20-1 and TRBJ2-5; TRBD1 is a possible D gene (6 bases). The CDR3 extends over 16 amino acids. The germline V gene encodes CDR1 DFQATT and CDR2 SNEGSKA (reference sequence). V shed 1 base and J shed 4 bases, with 19 bases lying between them. CDR3: CSARVGTSILRETQYF. CDR3 DNA sequence: TGCAGTGCTAGAGTCGGGACATCCATTTTAAGAGAGACCCAGTACTTC.

The sample holds many counts of this clonotype. The V and J genes are TRBV9 and TRBJ2-5; 9 nucleotides agree with TRBD1. CDR3 length: 15 amino acids. Germline CDR1 reads SGDLS; CDR2 reads YYNGEE. V shed 3 bases, J shed 5 bases, and the junction held 8 bases outside the gene matches. The CDR3 nucleotides read TGTGCCAGCAGCGGGGGACAGGGCGCCGGGGAGACCCAGTACTTC. This translates into CASSGGQGAGETQYF.

This clonotype was seen repeatedly, ten times or more. V gene TRBV12-3 or TRBV12-4 combines with J gene TRBJ2-7; 9 bases are shared with TRBD2. V was pared by 5 bases and J by 10 bases, with 6 bases of the junction left unmatched. The CDR3 loop spans 12 amino acids. The CDR3 DNA reads TGTGCCAGCAGTACCGGGACTAGCAATCAGTACTTC. This codes for CASSTGTSNQYF.

This clonotype was detected a few times. The chain links TRBV7-2 to TRBJ2-5, with D possibly being TRBD1 (6 bases). Germline values: CDR1 SGHTA, CDR2 FQGNSA. The CDR3 has 14 amino acids. The V gene lost 5 bases and the J gene lost 5 bases, with 15 bases spanning the gap. CDR3 amino acids: CASSRGGSKETQYF. The CDR3 DNA reads TGTGCCAGCAGCCGTGGGGGCTCCAAGGAGACCCAGTACTTC.

Notes on this clonotype: Compared with germline, one end of the junction differs, possibly owing to a read error. V is TRBV7-9 and J is TRBJ2-3; TRBD1 aligns across 10 bases. The CDR3 extends over 16 amino acids. CDR1 is SEHNR and CDR2 is FQNEAQ in the germline V gene (reference sequence). The DNA of the CDR3 is TGTGCCAGCAGCGGGGGGACAGGGGCCTCTACAGATCCGCAGTATTTT. This encodes CASSGGTGASTDPQYF.

The V and J genes are TRBV2 and TRBJ2-2; unclear D gene. Trimming stripped 3 bases from V and 4 bases from J, with 9 bases between. The V gene's germline CDR1 is SNHLY and CDR2 FYNNEI. CDR3 length: 14 amino acids. The CDR3 DNA reads TGTGCCAGCAGTGAGATACGCAGCACCGGGGAGCTGTTTTTT. Translating gives CASSEIRSTGELFF.

The chain recombines TRBV9 with TRBJ2-7; 9 bases match TRBD1. Unmatched junction bases numbered 3, after V lost 0 bases and J lost 5 bases. CDR1 and CDR2 (germline): SGDLS, YYNGEE. The CDR3 sequence is 14 residues long. CDR3 DNA: TGTGCCAGCAGCGTAGGGGGGGACAGGGACGAGCAGTACTTC. This translates into CASSVGGDRDEQYF.

This clonotype was seen more than once but under ten times. V is TRBV12-3 or TRBV12-4 and J is TRBJ1-2, with a weak D call TRBD1 (5 bases). The CDR3 has 14 residues. V lost 0 bases and J lost 6, with 11 bases in between. The CDR3 DNA is TGTGCCAGCAGTTTAGCAGGGGTTGTGGATGGCTACACCTTC. Its protein is CASSLAGVVDGYTF.

This clonotype was observed a few times. Written as DNA, the CDR3 is TGCAGTGCTAGAGCTTTTCAGGCGAGCAATCAGCCCCAGCATTTT. Amino acids: CSARAFQASNQPQHF. This chain connects TRBV20-1 to TRBJ1-5; D uncertain. Germline V gene data show CDR1 as DFQATT and CDR2 as SNEGSKA (reference sequence). With 1 base removed from V and 1 base from J, the gap between germline ends came to 11 bases. The CDR3 is made up of 15 amino acids.

The gene calls are TRBV7-3 and TRBJ2-3, with a tentative D call TRBD2 (6 bases). V lost 6 bases and J lost 0, with 16 bases in between. This CDR3 comprises 16 residues. CDR1 and CDR2 (germline): SGHTA, FQGTGA. CDR3 protein: CASRKSPGTSTDTQYF. DNA for the CDR3: TGTGCCAGCAGAAAAAGCCCGGGGACTAGCACAGATACGCAGTATTTT.

Only a few counts were recorded for this clonotype. The chain joins TRBV20-1 to TRBJ2-5; the D gene is possibly TRBD2 (6 bases). V lost 0 bases and J 5 bases, leaving 19 bases between the germline ends. The CDR3 covers 16 residues. Germline V gene sequence: CDR1 DFQATT, CDR2 SNEGSKA (reference sequence). In DNA, the CDR3 is TGCAGTGCTAGAGATCAGGGTAGCCCTGGGGGGGAGACCCAGTACTTC. It yields the protein CSARDQGSPGGETQYF.